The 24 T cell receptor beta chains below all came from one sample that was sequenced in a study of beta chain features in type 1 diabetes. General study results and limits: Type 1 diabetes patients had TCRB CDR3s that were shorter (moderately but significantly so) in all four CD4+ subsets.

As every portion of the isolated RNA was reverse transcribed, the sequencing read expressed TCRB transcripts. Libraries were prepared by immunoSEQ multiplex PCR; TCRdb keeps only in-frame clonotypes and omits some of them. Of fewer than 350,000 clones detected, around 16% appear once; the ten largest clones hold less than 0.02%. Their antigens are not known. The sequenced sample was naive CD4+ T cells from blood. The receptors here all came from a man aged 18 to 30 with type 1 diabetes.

The CDR3 nucleotides are TGTGCCAGCGGTTCGGGACAGGGAAAGCAGTACTTC. This translates into CASGSGQGKQYF. V gene TRBV6-5 combines with J gene TRBJ2-7, with 9 bases aligning to TRBD1. CDR3 length: 12 residues. Per the germline V gene, CDR1 is MNHEY and CDR2 is SVGAGI. J lost 8 bases, V lost 8 bases, and 7 bases had no gene match.

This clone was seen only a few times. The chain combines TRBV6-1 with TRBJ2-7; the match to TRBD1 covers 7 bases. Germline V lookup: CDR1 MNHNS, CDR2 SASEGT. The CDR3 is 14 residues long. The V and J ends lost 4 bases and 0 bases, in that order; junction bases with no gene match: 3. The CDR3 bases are TGTGCCAGCAGTGCCCGGGACAGCTCCTACGAGCAGTACTTC. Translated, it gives CASSARDSSYEQYF.

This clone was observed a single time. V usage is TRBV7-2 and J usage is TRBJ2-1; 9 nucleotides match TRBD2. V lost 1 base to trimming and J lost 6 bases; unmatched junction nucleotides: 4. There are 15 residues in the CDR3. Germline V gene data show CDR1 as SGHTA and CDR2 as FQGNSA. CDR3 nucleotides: TGTGCCAGCAGCTTAGGGCGGGGGGGAATCAATGAGCAGTTCTTC. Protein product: CASSLGRGGINEQFF.

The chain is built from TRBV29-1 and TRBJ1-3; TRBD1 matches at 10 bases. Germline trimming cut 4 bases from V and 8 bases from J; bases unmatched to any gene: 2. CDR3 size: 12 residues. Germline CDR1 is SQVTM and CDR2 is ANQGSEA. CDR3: CSVGGQGDTIYF. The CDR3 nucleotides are TGCAGCGTTGGAGGACAGGGGGACACCATATATTTT.

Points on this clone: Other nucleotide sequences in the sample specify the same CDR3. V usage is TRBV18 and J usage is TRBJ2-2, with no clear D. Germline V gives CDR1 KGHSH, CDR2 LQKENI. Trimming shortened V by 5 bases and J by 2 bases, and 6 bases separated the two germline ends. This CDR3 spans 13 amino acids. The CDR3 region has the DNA TGTGCCAGCTCAGGGCCAAACACCGGGGAGCTGTTTTTT. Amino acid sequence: CASSGPNTGELFF.

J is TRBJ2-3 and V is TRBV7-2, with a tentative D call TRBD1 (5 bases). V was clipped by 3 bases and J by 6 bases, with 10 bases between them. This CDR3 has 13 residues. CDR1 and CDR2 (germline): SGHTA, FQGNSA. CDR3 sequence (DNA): TGTGCCAGCAGCTTCGGACAACTCGATACGCAGTATTTT. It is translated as CASSFGQLDTQYF.

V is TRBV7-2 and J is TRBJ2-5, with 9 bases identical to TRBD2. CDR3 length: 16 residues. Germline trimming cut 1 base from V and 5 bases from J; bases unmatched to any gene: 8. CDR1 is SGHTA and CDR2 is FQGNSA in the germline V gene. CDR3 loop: CASSLVGAGGRETQYF. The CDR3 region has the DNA TGTGCCAGCAGCTTAGTAGGCGCGGGGGGGCGCGAGACCCAGTACTTC.

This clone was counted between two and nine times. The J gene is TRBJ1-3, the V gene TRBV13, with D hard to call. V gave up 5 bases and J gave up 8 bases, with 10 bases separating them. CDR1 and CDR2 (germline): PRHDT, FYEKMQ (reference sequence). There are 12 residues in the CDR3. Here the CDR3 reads CASSARSHTIYF. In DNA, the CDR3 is TGTGCCAGCAGCGCACGGTCCCACACCATATATTTT.

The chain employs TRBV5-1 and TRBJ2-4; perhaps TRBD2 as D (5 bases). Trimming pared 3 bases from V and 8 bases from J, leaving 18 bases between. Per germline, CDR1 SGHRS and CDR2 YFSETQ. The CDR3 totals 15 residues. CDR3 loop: CASSSPGEGFDIQYF. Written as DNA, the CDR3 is TGCGCCAGCAGCTCCCCTGGAGAGGGCTTTGACATTCAGTACTTC.

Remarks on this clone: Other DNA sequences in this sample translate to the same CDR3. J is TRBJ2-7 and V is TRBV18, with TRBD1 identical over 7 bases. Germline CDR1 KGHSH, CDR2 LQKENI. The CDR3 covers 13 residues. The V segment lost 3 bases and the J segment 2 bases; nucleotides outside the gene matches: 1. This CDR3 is CASSPDRAYEQYF. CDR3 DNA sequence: TGTGCCAGCTCACCCGACAGGGCCTACGAGCAGTACTTC. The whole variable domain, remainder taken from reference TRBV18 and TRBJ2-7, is NAGVMQNPRHLVRRRGQEARLRCSPMKGHSHVYWYRQLPEEGLKFMVYLQKENIIDESGMPKERFSAEFPKEGPSILRIQQVVRGDSAAYFCASSPDRAYEQYFGPGTRLTVT.

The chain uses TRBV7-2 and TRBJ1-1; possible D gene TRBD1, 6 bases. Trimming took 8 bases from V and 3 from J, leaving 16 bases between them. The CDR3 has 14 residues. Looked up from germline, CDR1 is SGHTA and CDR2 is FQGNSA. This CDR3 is CASSRQVGDTEAFF. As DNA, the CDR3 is TGTGCCAGCTCGAGACAGGTGGGTGACACTGAAGCTTTCTTT.

CDR3 bases: TGTGCCAGCCAGGGACAGGGGACGAATGAGCAGTTCTTC. This encodes CASQGQGTNEQFF. This chain joins TRBV19 and TRBJ2-1; 10 positions match TRBD1. V shed 9 bases, J shed 7 bases, and the junction held 6 bases outside the gene matches. The CDR3 extends over 13 amino acids. CDR1 and CDR2 from the germline V gene are LNHDA and SQIVND (reference sequence).

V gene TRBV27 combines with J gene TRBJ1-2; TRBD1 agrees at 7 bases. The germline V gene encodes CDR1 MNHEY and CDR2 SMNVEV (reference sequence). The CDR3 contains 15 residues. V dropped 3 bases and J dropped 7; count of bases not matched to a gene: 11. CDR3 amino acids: CASSFSTGISSGYTF. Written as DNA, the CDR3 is TGTGCCAGCAGTTTCTCGACAGGGATTAGTTCTGGCTACACCTTC.

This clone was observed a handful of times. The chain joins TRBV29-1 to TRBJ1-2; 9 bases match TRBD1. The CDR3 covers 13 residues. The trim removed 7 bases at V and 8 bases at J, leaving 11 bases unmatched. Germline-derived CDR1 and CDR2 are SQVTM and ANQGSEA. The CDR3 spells CSARDRASRGYTF. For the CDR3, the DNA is TGCAGCGCCCGGGACAGGGCGTCTCGGGGCTACACCTTC.

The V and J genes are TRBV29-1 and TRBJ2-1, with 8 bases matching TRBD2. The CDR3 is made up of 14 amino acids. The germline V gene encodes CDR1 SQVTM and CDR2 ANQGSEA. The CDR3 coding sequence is TGCACCGCCTTCGGGGGGGCTTCCTACAATGAGCAGTTCTTC. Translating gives CTAFGGASYNEQFF.

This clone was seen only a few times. This CDR3 is CASSLGRGLEQYF. The CDR3 bases are TGTGCCAGCAGTTTGGGGAGGGGGTTGGAGCAGTACTTC. The J gene is TRBJ2-7, the V gene TRBV28, with a possible D match to TRBD2 (7 bases). The length of the CDR3 is 13 residues. Germline lookup yields CDR1 MDHEN and CDR2 SYDVKM. V was cut by 3 bases and J by 7 bases, with 13 bases left in between.

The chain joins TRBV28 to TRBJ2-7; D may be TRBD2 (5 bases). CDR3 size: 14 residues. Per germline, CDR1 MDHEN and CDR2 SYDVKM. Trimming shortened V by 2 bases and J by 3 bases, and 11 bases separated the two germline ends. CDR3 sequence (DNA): TGTGCCAGCAGTTTACGAGGGAGATACTACGAGCAGTACTTC. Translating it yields CASSLRGRYYEQYF.

The chain's CDR3 is CASSPGGSGYEQYF. The CDR3 nucleotides read TGTGCCAGCAGTCCCGGCGGGAGTGGTTACGAGCAGTACTTC. The chain combines TRBV7-2 with TRBJ2-7; 7 nucleotides line up with TRBD2. This CDR3 is 14 amino acids long. V was pared by 6 bases and J by 4 bases, with 9 bases of the junction left unmatched. Germline V gives CDR1 SGHTA, CDR2 FQGNSA.

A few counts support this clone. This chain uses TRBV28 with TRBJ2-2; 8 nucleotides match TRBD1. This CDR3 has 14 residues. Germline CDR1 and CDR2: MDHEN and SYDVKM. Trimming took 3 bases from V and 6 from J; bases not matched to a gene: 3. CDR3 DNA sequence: TGTGCCAGCAGTTTCACACAGGGGGCCGGGGAGCTGTTTTTT. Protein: CASSFTQGAGELFF. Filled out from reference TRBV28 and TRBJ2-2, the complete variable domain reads DVKVTQSSRYLVKRTGEKVFLECVQDMDHENMFWYRQDPGLGLRLIYFSYDVKMKEKGDIPEGYSVSREKKERFSLILESASTNQTSMYLCASSFTQGAGELFFGEGSRLTVL.

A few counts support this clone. CDR3 nucleotides: TGTGCCTGGGCAGGGGGCACAGGGGCCAACGTCCTGACTTTC. Translating it yields CAWAGGTGANVLTF. This chain joins TRBV30 and TRBJ2-6; 8 bases map to TRBD1. Germline-derived CDR1 and CDR2 are GTSNPN and SVGIG (reference sequence). Trimming at V came to 5 bases and at J to 4 bases, leaving 4 bases not matched to a gene. The CDR3 spans 14 residues. Full variable domain (outside the CDR3, taken from reference TRBV30 and TRBJ2-6): SQTIHQWPATLVQPVGSPLSLECTVEGTSNPNLYWYRQAAGRGLQLLFYSVGIGQISSEVPQNLSASRPQDRQFILSSKKLLLSDSGFYLCAWAGGTGANVLTFGAGSRLTVL.

Here the CDR3 DNA reads TGTGCCAGCAGCCTCCCCATGCCGGGACTAGCGGGAGATACGCAGTATTTT. This sequence encodes CASSLPMPGLAGDTQYF. The J gene is TRBJ2-3, the V gene TRBV5-4; 12 bases are shared with TRBD2. Germline V lookup: CDR1 SGHNT, CDR2 YYREEE (reference sequence). J was trimmed by 5 bases and V by 4 bases; bases with no gene match: 11. The CDR3 totals 17 residues.

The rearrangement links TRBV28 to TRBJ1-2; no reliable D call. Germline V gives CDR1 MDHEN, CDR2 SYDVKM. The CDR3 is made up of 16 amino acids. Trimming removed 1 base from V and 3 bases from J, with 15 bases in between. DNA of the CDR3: TGTGCCAGCAGTTTATCGTCCGGATGGAGTTACTATGGCTACACCTTC. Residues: CASSLSSGWSYYGYTF.

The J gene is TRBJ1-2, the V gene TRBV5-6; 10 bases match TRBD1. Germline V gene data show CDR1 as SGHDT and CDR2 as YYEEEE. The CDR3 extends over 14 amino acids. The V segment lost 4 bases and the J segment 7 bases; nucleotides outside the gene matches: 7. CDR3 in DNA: TGTGCCAGCAGCCCTGGACAGGGGGGCACTGGCTACACCTTC. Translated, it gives CASSPGQGGTGYTF.

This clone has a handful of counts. This CDR3 is CASTLAGGPYEQYF. The CDR3 nucleotides are TGTGCCAGCACTTTAGCGGGGGGGCCCTACGAGCAGTACTTC. This rearrangement joins TRBV19 to TRBJ2-7, with 11 bases lining up with TRBD2. The CDR3 runs 14 residues. Trimming removed 9 bases from V and 2 bases from J; junction bases left unmatched: 6. Germline V lookup: CDR1 LNHDA, CDR2 SQIVND (reference sequence). Based on the CDR3 plus reference TRBV19 and TRBJ2-7, the full variable domain is DGGITQSPKYLFRKEGQNVTLSCEQNLNHDAMYWYRQDPGQGLRLIYYSQIVNDFQKGDIAEGYSVSREKKESFPLTVTSAQKNPTAFYLCASTLAGGPYEQYFGPGTRLTVT.